This entry is about one TCR beta chain. This record belongs to a study of shared clonotypes between healthy human individuals. Germline lookup yields CDR1 SGHRS and CDR2 YFSETQ. This CDR3 has 13 amino acids. Trimming left V 5 bases short and J 1 base short, with 6 bases between. Data came from immunoSEQ multiplex PCR; TCRdb stores just in-frame clones and leaves some out. The sample has some 2,000,000 clones; almost 96% are singletons. The chain has TRBV5-1 and TRBJ2-2; D unresolved. Sequenced input: naive CD4+ T cells sorted from blood. Subset of the sample: CD45RA+ positively selected. This TCR came from a man younger than 35 in good health. The CDR3 reads CASRSQNTGELFF. The CDR3 DNA reads as TGCGCCAGCAGGTCACAGAACACCGGGGAGCTGTTTTTT. Variable domain in full (rest from reference TRBV5-1 and TRBJ2-2): KAGVTQTPRYLIKTRGQQVTLSCSPISGHRSVSWYQQTPGQGLQFLFEYFSETQRNKGNFPGRFSGRQFSNSRSEMNVSTLELGDSALYLCASRSQNTGELFFGEGSRLTVL.